This TCR beta chain was obtained from a study of blood T cells in healthy people across ages. Study findings and constraints: The fall in TCR beta diversity per million T cells was roughly linear with age. It was held that diversity estimates obtained from one million T cells represented underestimates.

The CDR3 is 15 amino acids. Germline-derived CDR1 and CDR2 are SGHTA and FQGNSA. V was clipped by 5 bases and J by 5 bases; unmatched bases: 6. A second about 6 to 11 cycle PCR used barcoded and J-beta primers. Each cDNA molecule received a tag from a template-switch adaptor that had 12 random nucleotides. MiXCR, run by TCRdb on the 5' RACE reads, gives a single entry per CDR3 protein. The table lists about 640,000 distinct CDR3 sequences, under 70% of them singletons. This clonotype was seen a handful of times. Its antigen is currently unknown. This clonotype was sampled from a man in his sixties in good health. The chain joins TRBV7-2 to TRBJ1-4, with 9 bases lining up with TRBD1. The sequencing input was blood. DNA for the CDR3: TGTGCCAGCAGCCCCCAGACAGGGGGGAATGAAAAACTGTTTTTT. Protein product: CASSPQTGGNEKLFF.